This entry is about one T cell receptor (beta chain). Its antigen is not known. The sample belongs to a study of T cell repertoires in aging, cancer and after chemotherapy. The study's findings and limits: Across the chemotherapy interval, each cancer cohort showed higher median generation probability, suggesting thymic rebound.

Amplification of TCR beta used genomic DNA extracted from peripheral blood. Rearranged V-D-J TRB sequences were amplified with a mixed TRB-A/B primer pool. TCRdb passed the multiplex PCR reads through MiXCR, listing each CDR3 protein once. In the table there are about 15,000 distinct CDR3 sequences, 50% of which are singletons. This sequence was found in a human donor in good health. Sequencing input: blood.

CDR3 DNA: TGTGCCAGTAGTTGGGGAAGTCTAAAATGGACAGATACGCAGTATTTT. Amino acids: CASSWGSLKWTDTQYF. The V call is TRBV19, the J call TRBJ2-3; no definite D call. Germline CDR1 LNHDA, CDR2 SQIVND (reference sequence). V lost 5 bases, J lost 3 bases, and 18 bases lay in between. The CDR3 is 16 amino acids.